The 28 T cell receptor beta chains listed next were all sequenced from one sample in a study of a mutant IDH1 vaccine in newly diagnosed glioma. The protocol was immunoSEQ multiplex PCR, while the TCRdb copy is restricted to in-frame clones and leaves out a portion. The sample holds roughly 70,000 clones, approximately 86% seen once. Time point defined: baseline, week 1 (first vaccination visit). The treatment: pre-vaccination baseline after standard-of-care therapy. Sequencing used PBMCs, obtained from a glioma patient treated with radiotherapy, temozolomide or both. These receptor sequences come from a man aged 25-45 years with glioma.

The chain uses TRBV18 and TRBJ2-7; the D gene is possibly TRBD1 (5 bases). CDR3 size: 13 residues. V lost 0 bases and J 4 bases, leaving 7 bases between the germline ends. CDR1 and CDR2 from the germline V gene are KGHSH and LQKENI. The CDR3 here is CASSPPAGYEQYF. The CDR3 DNA sequence: TGTGCCAGCTCACCACCGGCAGGGTACGAGCAGTACTTC.

The rearrangement uses TRBV6-6 and TRBJ1-1, with 7 nucleotides matching TRBD1. V was pared by 6 bases and J by 11 bases, with 9 bases of the junction left unmatched. The CDR3 loop spans 12 amino acids. In germline, CDR1 is MNHNY, CDR2 SVGAGI (reference sequence). In DNA, the CDR3 is TGTGCCAGCAGCTACCGGGACAGTGGCGCTTTCTTT. It encodes CASSYRDSGAFF.

This sequence joins TRBV11-2 and TRBJ2-3; D uncertain. V was shortened by 2 bases and J by 1 base, with 13 bases between the two germline ends. The CDR3 contains 16 residues. The V gene's germline CDR1 is SGHAT and CDR2 FQNNGV. The CDR3, as DNA: TGTGCCAGCAGCTTAAACCCGCAATTTCGCACAGATACGCAGTATTTT. Protein: CASSLNPQFRTDTQYF.

The CDR3: CASSPPGTGLSGNTIYF. CDR3 DNA: TGTGCCAGCTCACCACCTGGGACAGGGCTCTCTGGAAACACCATATATTTT. The chain joins TRBV18 to TRBJ1-3; 9 bases map to TRBD1. The germline CDR1 and CDR2 sequences are KGHSH and LQKENI. The V gene end was trimmed by 0 bases and the J gene end by 0 bases; junction bases not matched to a gene: 3. CDR3 size: 17 residues.

The V and J genes are TRBV6-5 and TRBJ2-1; tentative D call: TRBD2 (5 bases). The germline V gene has CDR1 MNHEY and CDR2 SVGAGI. The V end lost 2 bases, the J end lost 7 bases, and 15 bases lay between the germline ends. This CDR3 spans 15 amino acids. CDR3 in DNA: TGTGCCAGCAGTTACGGGGATGGGAGCCGTAATGAGCAGTTCTTC. It codes for CASSYGDGSRNEQFF.

The genes are TRBV29-1 and TRBJ2-5; D unclear. The germline V gene has CDR1 SQVTM and CDR2 ANQGSEA. V was shortened by 7 bases and J by 5 bases, with 17 bases between the two germline ends. This CDR3 is 13 amino acids long. CDR3 sequence reads: CSARPVAGETQYF. CDR3 sequence (DNA): TGCAGCGCCCGACCCGTCGCCGGGGAGACCCAGTACTTC.

The rearrangement uses TRBV27 and TRBJ2-1; D gene ambiguous. The CDR3 covers 16 residues. Germline V gives CDR1 MNHEY, CDR2 SMNVEV (reference sequence). V was clipped by 0 bases and J by 8 bases, with 17 bases between them. In DNA form, the CDR3 reads TGTGCCAGCAGTTTATCCGTGGGGTCGGTCTTCGATGAGCAGTTCTTC. Translated, it gives CASSLSVGSVFDEQFF.

V gene TRBV2 combines with J gene TRBJ1-6; perhaps TRBD1 as D (5 bases). This CDR3 has 15 residues. V dropped 7 bases and J dropped 8 bases, with 18 bases sitting between them. CDR1 and CDR2 from the germline V gene are SNHLY and FYNNEI. CDR3 sequence (DNA): TGTGCCAGCAAATGGGTAGGGGCAGGCGATTCACCCCTCCACTTT. Its protein is CASKWVGAGDSPLHF.

This chain joins TRBV27 and TRBJ2-4; D is unclear. The CDR3 is 15 amino acids. Looked up from germline, CDR1 is MNHEY and CDR2 is SMNVEV (reference sequence). V shed 4 bases and J shed 8 bases, with 18 bases lying between them. In DNA form, the CDR3 reads TGTGCCAGCAGTTCGGGCCAGGTAGGCCAGGACATTCAGTACTTC. Residues: CASSSGQVGQDIQYF.

The chain has TRBV4-1 and TRBJ1-5; 10 bases agree with TRBD1. The CDR3 contains 16 residues. Germline V gene lookup returns CDR1 MGHRA and CDR2 YSYEKL. Trimming took 0 bases from V and 6 from J; bases not matched to a gene: 5. CDR3 nucleotides: TGCGCCAGCAGCCAAGAAGGGACAGGGGTCGGTCAGCCCCAGCATTTT. This sequence encodes CASSQEGTGVGQPQHF.

The chain recombines TRBV14 with TRBJ1-1; 9 bases agree with TRBD1. CDR1 and CDR2 from the germline V gene are SGHDN and FVKESK. The CDR3 covers 16 residues. V lost 4 bases, J lost 5 bases, and 11 bases stayed unmatched. The CDR3 here is CASSRSGQGSKTEAFF. Written as DNA, the CDR3 is TGTGCCAGCAGCCGTTCGGGACAGGGAAGTAAGACTGAAGCTTTCTTT. Combining the CDR3 with reference TRBV14 and TRBJ1-1 gives the whole variable domain EAGVTQFPSHSVIEKGQTVTLRCDPISGHDNLYWYRRVMGKEIKFLLHFVKESKQDESGMPNNRFLAERTGGTYSTLKVQPAELEDSGVYFCASSRSGQGSKTEAFFGQGTRLTVV.

The chain couples TRBV11-1 to TRBJ1-1, with D unresolved. Per the germline V gene, CDR1 is SGHAT and CDR2 is FQDESV (reference sequence). The CDR3 loop spans 13 amino acids. V lost 5 bases and J 8 bases, leaving 15 bases between the germline ends. Here the CDR3 DNA reads TGTGCCAGCAGCCCGGGCGTTCGGTACGAAGCTTTCTTT. Translated, it gives CASSPGVRYEAFF. Based on the CDR3 plus reference TRBV11-1 and TRBJ1-1, the full variable domain is EAEVAQSPRYKITEKSQAVAFWCDPISGHATLYWYRQILGQGPELLVQFQDESVVDDSQLPKDRFSAERLKGVDSTLKIQPAELGDSAMYLCASSPGVRYEAFFGQGTRLTVV.

This clone was picked up a small number of times. The rearrangement links TRBV2 to TRBJ1-1, with no clear D. V gave up 2 bases and J gave up 7 bases, with 8 bases separating them. This CDR3 is 12 amino acids long. Germline loops: CDR1 SNHLY, CDR2 FYNNEI. The CDR3 bases are TGTGCCAGCAGTGAAAGCCGACTTGAAGCTTTCTTT. Amino acids: CASSESRLEAFF.

The gene calls are TRBV4-1 and TRBJ2-2, with D unclear. The ends were cut back, 4 bases at V and 6 bases at J, with 9 bases in the middle. There are 13 residues in the CDR3. CDR1 MGHRA and CDR2 YSYEKL come from the germline V gene. CDR3 bases: TGCGCCAGCAGCCTCGACGGGCCCGGGGAGCTGTTTTTT. This translates into CASSLDGPGELFF.

The CDR3 protein is CASTKGGGYNQPQHF. In DNA form, the CDR3 reads TGTGCCAGTACCAAGGGGGGGGGATACAATCAGCCCCAGCATTTT. This chain links TRBV19 with TRBJ1-5; possible D gene TRBD1, 6 bases. Germline V CDR1 and CDR2: LNHDA, SQIVND (reference sequence). Trimming took 7 bases from V and 3 from J, leaving 16 bases between them. The CDR3 has 15 amino acids.

The rearrangement links TRBV7-8 to TRBJ1-5; D gene uncertain. Trimming cost V 4 bases and J 6 bases, with 10 bases left between them. The CDR3 extends over 13 amino acids. CDR1 and CDR2 from the germline V gene are SGHVS and FQNEAQ. CDR3 in DNA: TGTGCCAGCAGCTCAAACGTGGGTCAGCCCCAGCATTTT. Translation: CASSSNVGQPQHF.

This clone was recorded only once. This rearrangement joins TRBV7-9 to TRBJ2-7; 8 nucleotides line up with TRBD1. CDR1 and CDR2 from the germline V gene are SEHNR and FQNEAQ (reference sequence). J lost 4 bases, V lost 4 bases, and 15 bases had no gene match. The CDR3 is 17 residues long. CDR3 in amino acids: CASSSGPVGTGLYEQYF. For the CDR3, the DNA is TGTGCCAGCAGCTCTGGCCCCGTAGGGACAGGACTATACGAGCAGTACTTC.

This clone was seen a few times. This chain links TRBV5-4 with TRBJ1-1; 9 nucleotides line up with TRBD1. Germline CDR1 is SGHNT and CDR2 is YYREEE (reference sequence). V trimming: 3 bases; J trimming: 0 bases; junction bases outside the gene matches: 3. The length of the CDR3 is 15 residues. CDR3 sequence (DNA): TGTGCCAGCAGCTGGGACAGGGACATGAACACTGAAGCTTTCTTT. Translation: CASSWDRDMNTEAFF.

The chain couples TRBV4-1 to TRBJ1-2; 7 nucleotides match TRBD1. V was clipped by 6 bases and J by 7 bases; unmatched bases: 11. In germline, CDR1 is MGHRA, CDR2 YSYEKL. CDR3 length: 14 residues. CDR3 sequence reads: CASSRPDREGGYTF. The DNA of the CDR3 is TGCGCCAGCAGTCGACCCGACAGGGAGGGTGGCTACACCTTC.

This chain uses TRBV27 with TRBJ2-3; 15 positions agree with TRBD2. V lost 6 bases to trimming and J lost 0 bases; unmatched junction nucleotides: 7. Per germline, CDR1 MNHEY and CDR2 SMNVEV (reference sequence). The CDR3 has 18 residues. CDR3 amino acids: CASSRGLAGGSSTDTQYF. The CDR3, as DNA: TGTGCCAGCAGCCGCGGACTAGCGGGGGGGTCTAGCACAGATACGCAGTATTTT.

The chain employs TRBV19 and TRBJ1-1, with D perhaps matching TRBD1 (5 bases). Germline CDR1 is LNHDA and CDR2 is SQIVND (reference sequence). The CDR3 runs 12 residues. V lost 7 bases, J lost 6 bases, and 12 bases lay in between. Written as DNA, the CDR3 is TGTGCCAGTACGGCAGGGATGGCTGAAGCTTTCTTT. Translating gives CASTAGMAEAFF.

The chain uses TRBV28 and TRBJ2-7, with D unclear. Per the germline V gene, CDR1 is MDHEN and CDR2 is SYDVKM. Trimming took 5 bases from V and 8 from J, leaving 10 bases between them. The CDR3 is made up of 11 amino acids. In nucleotides, the CDR3 is TGTGCCAGCAGTGTGACGTGGAAGCAGTACTTC. The encoded protein is CASSVTWKQYF.

This chain connects TRBV5-8 to TRBJ2-3, with 8 bases identical to TRBD2. The CDR3 loop spans 15 amino acids. After removal of 5 bases from V and 1 base from J, the junction contained 6 bases not matched to a gene. The V gene's germline CDR1 is SGHTS and CDR2 YDEGEE. CDR3 residues: CASSSSGGRTDTQYF. CDR3 nucleotides: TGTGCCAGCAGTTCCAGCGGGGGACGCACAGATACGCAGTATTTT.

The chain employs TRBV7-7 and TRBJ1-1; D gene ambiguous. Germline assignment: CDR1 SSHAT and CDR2 FNYEAQ (reference sequence). V was trimmed by 3 bases and J by 2 bases, leaving 13 bases between them. This CDR3 is 15 amino acids long. CDR3 sequence reads: CASSLFLGENTEAFF. CDR3 DNA sequence: TGTGCCAGCAGCTTGTTCCTCGGTGAAAACACTGAAGCTTTCTTT.

This clone was seen a single time. The chain links TRBV28 to TRBJ2-7, with 7 bases aligning to TRBD2. V was clipped by 7 bases and J by 2 bases; unmatched bases: 5. This CDR3 comprises 13 residues. CDR1 MDHEN and CDR2 SYDVKM come from the germline V gene. The CDR3 DNA reads as TGTGCCAGCACCCTGGCGGGGGCCTACGAGCAGTACTTC. Translation gives CASTLAGAYEQYF.

The chain links TRBV5-8 to TRBJ2-7; D tentatively fits TRBD1 or TRBD2 (5 bases each). The CDR3 contains 13 residues. V was clipped by 2 bases and J by 5 bases, with 11 bases between them. CDR1 and CDR2 from the germline V gene are SGHTS and YDEGEE. The CDR3 DNA is TGTGCCAGCAGCTTCCGGGACGTCAACGAGCAGTACTTC. It codes for CASSFRDVNEQYF.

This clone came up once. The chain couples TRBV4-1 to TRBJ2-1, with D tentatively TRBD1 or TRBD2 (5 bases each). Per the germline V gene, CDR1 is MGHRA and CDR2 is YSYEKL. V lost 2 bases, J lost 6 bases, and 11 bases lay in between. This CDR3 is built from 14 residues. The CDR3 DNA sequence: TGCGCCAGCAGCCAACTTCTTGGGGGCAATGAGCAGTTCTTC. This gives the protein CASSQLLGGNEQFF.

The V gene is TRBV6-5, the J gene TRBJ1-3; maybe TRBD1 (5 bases). V dropped 2 bases and J dropped 4 bases, with 15 bases sitting between them. CDR3 size: 16 residues. Germline V gene sequence: CDR1 MNHEY, CDR2 SVGAGI. CDR3 amino acids: CASSYDPTVFGNTIYF. CDR3 DNA sequence: TGTGCCAGCAGTTACGACCCGACAGTCTTCGGAAACACCATATATTTT.